These 28 T cell receptor beta chains originate from one sample sequenced in a study of glioma-infiltrating T cells. Using RNA template, CDR3s of TCR alpha and beta were amplified with iRepertoire arm-PCR. MiXCR, applied by TCRdb to the multiplex PCR reads, yields one record per CDR3 protein. The sample lists 300,000 to 450,000 distinct CDR3 sequences, around 45% occurring once. Sample: glioma tissue, nonneoplastic brain tissue, or PBMCs (not recorded which). The receptor set was obtained from a human donor with low-grade glioma or glioblastoma, undergoing nonglioma brain surgery, or in good health (not recorded which).

The CDR3 DNA reads as TGTGCCAGCAGCTTGTATGGGGGCTCCTACAATGAGCAGTTCTTC. The encoded protein is CASSLYGGSYNEQFF. This sequence joins TRBV7-2 and TRBJ2-1, with D possibly called TRBD1 or TRBD2 (5 bases each). V was shortened by 3 bases and J by 0 bases, with 9 bases between the two germline ends. CDR3 size: 15 residues. Germline loops: CDR1 SGHTA, CDR2 FQGNSA.

The chain is built from TRBV20-1 and TRBJ2-7, with TRBD1 as a possible D gene (6 bases). The CDR3 has 14 amino acids. Germline values: CDR1 DFQATT, CDR2 SNEGSKA (reference sequence). Trimming removed 5 bases at V and 6 bases at J, with 20 bases between. This CDR3 is CSAQAWQGSLEQYF. The CDR3 DNA reads TGCAGTGCTCAGGCGTGGCAGGGGTCCCTCGAGCAGTACTTC.

The chain combines TRBV20-1 with TRBJ2-7, with D tentatively TRBD1 (6 bases). The length of the CDR3 is 13 residues. Trimming removed 6 bases from V and 4 bases from J, with 16 bases in between. Germline V gives CDR1 DFQATT, CDR2 SNEGSKA (reference sequence). The CDR3: CSATIGTIYEQYF. The CDR3 DNA sequence: TGCAGTGCCACTATCGGGACAATTTACGAGCAGTACTTC.

This chain links TRBV19 with TRBJ2-1, with no clear D. V dropped 2 bases and J dropped 9 bases, with 5 bases sitting between them. The CDR3 is 11 amino acids. Looked up from germline, CDR1 is LNHDA and CDR2 is SQIVND (reference sequence). In nucleotides, the CDR3 is TGTGCCAGTAGTATACTGGGTGAGCAGTTCTTC. Amino acid sequence: CASSILGEQFF.

About this clonotype: Possible read error: a much larger clone is one base away. The chain is built from TRBV20-1 and TRBJ2-5; D unclear. CDR1 is DFQATT, CDR2 SNEGSKA, per germline (reference sequence). V gave up 6 bases and J gave up 1 base, with 15 bases separating them. This CDR3 region has 14 residues. The CDR3 protein is CSATMGLSQETQYF. CDR3 nucleotides: TGCAGTGCCACAATGGGTCTATCCCAAGAGACCCAGTACTTC.

The rearrangement links TRBV14 to TRBJ2-3, with D perhaps matching TRBD2 (5 bases). The CDR3 sequence is 16 residues long. The V end lost 5 bases, the J end lost 8 bases, and 23 bases lay between the germline ends. The germline gives CDR1 SGHDN, CDR2 FVKESK. The CDR3 bases are TGTGCCAGCAGCTTGGCCGAGCAGCCCACCGGAGGTACGCAGTATTTT. It is translated as CASSLAEQPTGGTQYF. The full variable domain, its missing parts supplied by reference TRBV14 and TRBJ2-3, is EAGVTQFPSHSVIEKGQTVTLRCDPISGHDNLYWYRRVMGKEIKFLLHFVKESKQDESGMPNNRFLAERTGGTYSTLKVQPAELEDSGVYFCASSLAEQPTGGTQYFGPGTRLTVL.

This clonotype appeared many times. This chain links TRBV7-9 with TRBJ2-1; TRBD2 agrees at 8 bases. The V segment lost 0 bases and the J segment 7 bases; nucleotides outside the gene matches: 5. This CDR3 comprises 15 residues. CDR1 and CDR2 (germline): SEHNR, FQNEAQ (reference sequence). In nucleotides, the CDR3 is TGTGCCAGCAGCTTAGCGAGCGGGAGAAGGAATGAGCAGTTCTTC. Translating gives CASSLASGRRNEQFF.

The chain carries TRBV6-2 or TRBV6-3 and TRBJ2-1; D gene unclear. V was shortened by 5 bases and J by 8 bases, with 7 bases between the two germline ends. The CDR3 is made up of 11 amino acids. In germline, CDR1 is MNHEY, CDR2 SVGEGT. The CDR3 region has the DNA TGTGCCAGCAGTCCCGACTATGAGCAGTTCTTC. The encoded protein is CASSPDYEQFF.

This clonotype has ten or more counts. The V and J genes are TRBV28 and TRBJ2-1, with D perhaps matching TRBD2 (6 bases). Per germline, CDR1 MDHEN and CDR2 SYDVKM. CDR3 size: 14 residues. Trimming took off 4 bases at V and 8 bases at J, with 15 bases between the two ends. The CDR3 region is CASSSVAGGDEQFF. Written as DNA, the CDR3 is TGTGCCAGCAGTTCCGTTGCCGGAGGGGATGAGCAGTTCTTC.

This clonotype was recorded a few times. The chain is built from TRBV6-2 or TRBV6-3 and TRBJ1-2; D is uncertain. CDR3 length: 16 amino acids. The V and J ends lost 6 bases and 2 bases respectively, with 19 bases between them. Germline loops: CDR1 MNHEY, CDR2 SVGEGT. The CDR3 spells CASSPGGRRENYGYTF. The CDR3 DNA follows: TGTGCCAGCAGCCCCGGTGGGCGGCGAGAGAACTATGGCTACACCTTC.

The V gene is TRBV5-4, the J gene TRBJ2-2, with 8 bases fitting TRBD1. This CDR3 is built from 16 residues. Trimming removed 4 bases from V and 3 bases from J; junction bases left unmatched: 8. CDR1 is SGHNT and CDR2 is YYREEE in the germline V gene (reference sequence). CDR3 amino acids: CASSPGQGAHTGELFF. CDR3 in DNA: TGTGCCAGCAGCCCAGGGCAGGGGGCTCACACCGGGGAGCTGTTTTTT. The full variable domain, its missing parts supplied by reference TRBV5-4 and TRBJ2-2, is ETGVTQSPTHLIKTRGQQVTLRCSSQSGHNTVSWYQQALGQGPQFIFQYYREEENGRGNFPPRFSGLQFPNYSSELNVNALELDDSALYLCASSPGQGAHTGELFFGEGSRLTVL.

In the case of this clonotype: A much larger clone lies a single base off, so this may be a read error. This chain links TRBV6-2 or TRBV6-3 with TRBJ2-1; perhaps TRBD2 as D (5 bases). This CDR3 comprises 16 residues. The V and J ends lost 7 bases and 2 bases respectively, with 18 bases between them. Germline values: CDR1 MNHEY, CDR2 SVGEGT. The CDR3 DNA sequence: TGTGCCAGCAACATACGACAAGCGGTTCCCTACAATGAGCAGTTCTTC. Amino acid sequence: CASNIRQAVPYNEQFF.

The chain combines TRBV7-2 with TRBJ2-3; no definite D call. The CDR3 contains 13 residues. The V end lost 2 bases, the J end lost 1 base, and 4 bases lay between the germline ends. Germline CDR1 SGHTA, CDR2 FQGNSA. Here the CDR3 DNA reads TGTGCCAGCAGCTTAATCGGCACAGATACGCAGTATTTT. Encoded protein: CASSLIGTDTQYF.

The sample holds a few counts of this clonotype. The chain uses TRBV7-6 and TRBJ1-5, with a possible D match to TRBD1 (5 bases). Germline-derived CDR1 and CDR2 are SGHVS and FNYEAQ. V dropped 1 base and J dropped 0 bases, with 10 bases sitting between them. The CDR3 runs 16 residues. The CDR3 loop is CASSLGQRDSNQPQHF. The CDR3 DNA reads TGTGCCAGCAGCTTAGGACAGCGGGATAGCAATCAGCCCCAGCATTTT. The complete variable domain, with remaining parts taken from reference TRBV7-6 and TRBJ1-5, reads GAGVSQSPRYKVTKRGQDVALRCDPISGHVSLYWYRQALGQGPEFLTYFNYEAQQDKSGLPNDRFSAERPEGSISTLTIQRTEQRDSAMYRCASSLGQRDSNQPQHFGDGTRLSIL.

As for this clonotype: A single base separates this from a much larger clone, so it may be a read error. The chain joins TRBV20-1 to TRBJ2-5; 8 nucleotides align to TRBD2. The germline CDR1 and CDR2 sequences are DFQATT and SNEGSKA (reference sequence). CDR3 length equals 15 residues. V lost 6 bases and J lost 5; bases outside the gene matches: 14. The CDR3 loop is CSAPSLREGLETQYF. CDR3 DNA: TGCAGTGCCCCCTCCCTTCGGGAGGGCCTGGAGACCCAGTACTTC.

In its sample, this clonotype was seen a few times. DNA of the CDR3: TGTGCCAGCACGGACGGGGATTTGGGATCCCCCCCTGAAGCTTTCTTT. The encoded protein is CASTDGDLGSPPEAFF. V and J are TRBV28 and TRBJ1-1; D is ambiguous. This CDR3 has 16 amino acids. V shed 7 bases and J shed 6 bases, with 24 bases lying between them. CDR1 MDHEN and CDR2 SYDVKM come from the germline V gene.

This chain links TRBV2 with TRBJ2-5, with 7 nucleotides matching TRBD2. The CDR3 contains 14 residues. Germline CDR1 reads SNHLY; CDR2 reads FYNNEI. With V trimmed by 6 bases and J by 2 bases, 6 bases remained unmatched. CDR3 nucleotides: TGTGCCAGCAGGCTAAGCGGGGCACAAGAGACCCAGTACTTC. Translating gives CASRLSGAQETQYF.

As for this clonotype: This clone may be a read error of a much larger clone one base away. The genes are TRBV7-9 and TRBJ1-2; the D gene is possibly TRBD1 (5 bases). Deletions cut 3 bases from V and 5 bases from J, with 10 bases between. CDR3 length: 13 amino acids. The germline V gene has CDR1 SEHNR and CDR2 FQNEAQ (reference sequence). The CDR3 coding sequence is TGTGCCAGCAGCTTCGGGGCAGCGTATGGCTACACCTTC. It yields the protein CASSFGAAYGYTF.

The chain carries TRBV29-1 and TRBJ2-7; 9 positions match TRBD1. Trimming removed 5 bases from V and 4 bases from J; junction bases left unmatched: 6. CDR1 is SQVTM, CDR2 ANQGSEA, per germline. This CDR3 contains 13 residues. CDR3 in amino acids: CSVLTGGRYEQYF. In DNA form, the CDR3 reads TGCAGCGTTCTGACAGGGGGAAGGTACGAGCAGTACTTC.

The chain has TRBV2 and TRBJ1-5; TRBD1 is a possible D gene (6 bases). The V end was cut by 9 bases, the J end by 3 bases, with 12 bases between. This CDR3 is built from 13 residues. Per germline, CDR1 SNHLY and CDR2 FYNNEI. As DNA, the CDR3 is TGTGCCAGTCTACAGGGAGTCAATCAGCCCCAGCATTTT. This translates into CASLQGVNQPQHF.

This chain connects TRBV4-3 to TRBJ1-4, with unresolved D. The V end was cut by 1 base, the J end by 7 bases, with 10 bases between. CDR3 length: 14 amino acids. Germline CDR1 LGHNA, CDR2 YSLEER. The DNA for the CDR3 is TGCGCCAGCAGCCAAGTACCAGAGGGTGAAAAACTGTTTTTT. This sequence encodes CASSQVPEGEKLFF.

This clonotype appeared many times. One end of the junction fails to match germline, which may point to a read error. V is TRBV7-9 and J is TRBJ1-5; D ambiguous. The CDR3 runs 12 residues. Germline-derived CDR1 and CDR2 are SEHNR and FQNEAQ (reference sequence). The CDR3 nucleotides read TGTGCCAGCAGTTTAGGCAATCAGCCCCAGCATTTT. Encoded protein: CASSLGNQPQHF.

The CDR3 DNA reads TGTGCCAGCACCTTCGGCCGGGACACGTCCTACAATGAGCAGTTCTTC. Its translation is CASTFGRDTSYNEQFF. The chain recombines TRBV11-2 with TRBJ2-1; a possible D gene is TRBD1 (6 bases). This CDR3 has 16 amino acids. Germline CDR1 SGHAT, CDR2 FQNNGV. V dropped 7 bases and J dropped 1 base, with 17 bases sitting between them.

This clonotype was seen only a few times. The CDR3 nucleotides read TGTGCCAGCAGCTCCACAGAACCGGGACTGCGCACAGATACGCAGTATTTT. This codes for CASSSTEPGLRTDTQYF. V gene TRBV28 combines with J gene TRBJ2-3; D possibly corresponds to TRBD2 (6 bases). This CDR3 is 17 amino acids long. Per germline, CDR1 MDHEN and CDR2 SYDVKM. Trimming left V 6 bases short and J 1 base short, with 20 bases between.

This sequence joins TRBV20-1 and TRBJ2-6; TRBD1 matches 8 bases. Germline V CDR1 and CDR2: DFQATT, SNEGSKA (reference sequence). The CDR3 runs 16 residues. V lost 6 bases and J lost 2; bases outside the gene matches: 9. The CDR3 DNA reads as TGCAGTGCCTCCGGACAGGGAAGAGCTGGGGCCAACGTCCTGACTTTC. Amino acids: CSASGQGRAGANVLTF.

The sample holds many counts of this clonotype. The chain couples TRBV7-6 to TRBJ2-1; D unclear. The germline V gene has CDR1 SGHVS and CDR2 FNYEAQ. Trimming cost V 2 bases and J 8 bases, with 19 bases left between them. The CDR3 spans 16 residues. The CDR3 region has the DNA TGTGCCAGCAGCTTACCCATGGACGGGTCTCGGGATGAGCAGTTCTTC. As protein: CASSLPMDGSRDEQFF.

In this sample, this clonotype turned up a few times. CDR3 sequence: CSARERLDHEQFF. CDR3 nucleotides: TGCAGTGCTAGAGAGCGACTAGATCATGAGCAGTTCTTC. The chain recombines TRBV20-1 with TRBJ2-1, with D possibly TRBD2 on 6 matching bases. Germline V gene sequence: CDR1 DFQATT, CDR2 SNEGSKA (reference sequence). The ends were cut back, 0 bases at V and 8 bases at J, with 11 bases in the middle. The CDR3 is made up of 13 amino acids.

V gene TRBV7-9 combines with J gene TRBJ2-7; possibly TRBD1 for D (7 bases). The germline V and J ends were trimmed by 5 bases and 0 bases, with 23 bases remaining between them. CDR1 and CDR2 (germline): SEHNR, FQNEAQ (reference sequence). This CDR3 is built from 18 residues. Written as DNA, the CDR3 is TGTGCCAGCAGCCCGAGGGGGCCCAGGGGCGGGAACTCCTACGAGCAGTACTTC. It yields the protein CASSPRGPRGGNSYEQYF.